This T cell receptor beta chain originates from a study of blood T cells in healthy people across ages. Findings of the study overall: The study could not conclusively compare naive and antigen-experienced cells, given its unsorted PBMCs. Age brought a roughly linear fall in TCR beta diversity measured per million T cells.

The CDR3 has 20 residues. It was with a sample-barcoded 5' primer and a J-beta primer mix that a second PCR of roughly 7 to 12 cycles was run. Carrying 12 random nucleotides, a template-switch adaptor labeled each individual cDNA molecule. TCRdb re-derived calls from the 5' RACE reads in MiXCR, one entry per CDR3 protein. The sample includes 600,000 or so distinct CDR3 sequences, about 30% seen only once; the top ten take roughly 14%. This clonotype was picked up many times. Its antigen is not known. The sequenced sample consisted of blood. This clonotype originated in an elderly woman in good health. This chain uses TRBV21-1 with TRBJ1-2; the D call TRBD1 from the table was never checked on the DNA. TRBV21-1 is a listed pseudogene. Here the CDR3 DNA reads TGTGCCAGCCTTCAAGAGACCCGGGACAGGGCGATGAGATTGAACTATGGCTACACCTTC. Translated: CASLQETRDRAMRLNYGYTF.